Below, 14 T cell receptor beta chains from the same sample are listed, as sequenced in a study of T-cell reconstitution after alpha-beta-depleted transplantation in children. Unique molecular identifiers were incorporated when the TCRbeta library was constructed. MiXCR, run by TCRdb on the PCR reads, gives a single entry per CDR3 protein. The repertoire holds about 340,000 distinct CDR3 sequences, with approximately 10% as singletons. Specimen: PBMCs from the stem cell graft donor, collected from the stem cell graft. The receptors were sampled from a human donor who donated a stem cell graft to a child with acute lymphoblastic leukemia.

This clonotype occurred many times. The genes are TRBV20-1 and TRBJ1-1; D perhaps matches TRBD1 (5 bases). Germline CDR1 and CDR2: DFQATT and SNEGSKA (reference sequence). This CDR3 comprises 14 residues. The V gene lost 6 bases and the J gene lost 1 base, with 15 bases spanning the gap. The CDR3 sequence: CSAKRGGGNTEAFF. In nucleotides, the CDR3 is TGCAGTGCAAAAAGGGGCGGAGGGAACACTGAAGCTTTCTTT.

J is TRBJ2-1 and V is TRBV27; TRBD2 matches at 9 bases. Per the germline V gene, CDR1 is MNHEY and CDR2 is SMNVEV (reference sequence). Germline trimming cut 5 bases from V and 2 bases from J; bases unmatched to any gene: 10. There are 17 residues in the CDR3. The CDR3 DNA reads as TGTGCCAGCAGTAAGACTAGCGGAGGGACCCCCTACAATGAGCAGTTCTTC. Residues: CASSKTSGGTPYNEQFF.

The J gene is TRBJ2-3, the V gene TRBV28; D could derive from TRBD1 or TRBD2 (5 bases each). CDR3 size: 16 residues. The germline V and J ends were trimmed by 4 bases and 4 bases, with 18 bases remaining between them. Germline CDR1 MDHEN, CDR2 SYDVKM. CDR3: CASSYGARGVADTQYF. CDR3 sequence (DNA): TGTGCCAGCAGTTACGGCGCGCGAGGGGTAGCAGATACGCAGTATTTT.

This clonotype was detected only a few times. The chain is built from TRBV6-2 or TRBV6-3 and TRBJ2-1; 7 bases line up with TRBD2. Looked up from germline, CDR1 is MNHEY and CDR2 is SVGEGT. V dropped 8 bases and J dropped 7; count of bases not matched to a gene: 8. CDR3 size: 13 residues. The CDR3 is CASLAGYGNEQFF. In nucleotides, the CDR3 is TGTGCCAGCTTAGCGGGTTATGGGAATGAGCAGTTCTTC.

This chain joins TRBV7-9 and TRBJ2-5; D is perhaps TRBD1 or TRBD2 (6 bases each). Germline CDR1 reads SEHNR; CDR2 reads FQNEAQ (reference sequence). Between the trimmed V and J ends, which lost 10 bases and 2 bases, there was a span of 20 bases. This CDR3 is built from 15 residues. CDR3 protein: CATSRGGDTQETQYF. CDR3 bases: TGTGCCACCTCACGAGGAGGGGACACACAAGAGACCCAGTACTTC.

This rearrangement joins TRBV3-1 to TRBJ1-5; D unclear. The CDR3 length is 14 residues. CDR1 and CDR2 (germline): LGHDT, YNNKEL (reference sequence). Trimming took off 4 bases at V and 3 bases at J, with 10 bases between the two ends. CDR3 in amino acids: CASSRDFANQPQHF. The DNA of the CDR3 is TGTGCCAGCAGCCGCGACTTCGCCAATCAGCCCCAGCATTTT. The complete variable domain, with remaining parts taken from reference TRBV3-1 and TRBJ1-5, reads DTAVSQTPKYLVTQMGNDKSIKCEQNLGHDTMYWYKQDSKKFLKIMFSYNNKELIINETVPNRFSPKSPDKAHLNLHINSLELGDSAVYFCASSRDFANQPQHFGDGTRLSIL.

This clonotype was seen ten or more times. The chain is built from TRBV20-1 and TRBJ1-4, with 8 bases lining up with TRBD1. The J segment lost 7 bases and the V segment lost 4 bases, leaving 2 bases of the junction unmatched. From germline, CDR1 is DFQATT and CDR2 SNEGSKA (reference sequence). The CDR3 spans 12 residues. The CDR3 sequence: CSATDRGEKLFF. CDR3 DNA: TGCAGTGCTACCGACAGGGGTGAAAAACTGTTTTTT.

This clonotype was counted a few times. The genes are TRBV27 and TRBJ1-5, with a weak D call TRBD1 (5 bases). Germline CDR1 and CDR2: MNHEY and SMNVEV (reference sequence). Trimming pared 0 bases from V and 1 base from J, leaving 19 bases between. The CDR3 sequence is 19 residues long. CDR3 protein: CASSLSPAMLKGSNQPQHF. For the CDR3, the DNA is TGTGCCAGCAGTTTATCCCCAGCTATGTTAAAGGGGAGCAATCAGCCCCAGCATTTT.

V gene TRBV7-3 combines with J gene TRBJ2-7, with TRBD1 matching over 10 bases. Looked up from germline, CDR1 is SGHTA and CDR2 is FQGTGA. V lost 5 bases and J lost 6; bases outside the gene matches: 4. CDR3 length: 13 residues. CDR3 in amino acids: CASSPGTGAEQYF. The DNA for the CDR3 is TGTGCCAGCAGCCCCGGGACAGGGGCCGAGCAGTACTTC.

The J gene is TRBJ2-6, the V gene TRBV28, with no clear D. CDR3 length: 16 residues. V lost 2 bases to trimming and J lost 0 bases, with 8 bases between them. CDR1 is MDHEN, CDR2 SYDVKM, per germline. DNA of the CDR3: TGTGCCAGCAGTTTAGCGCGGTACTCTGGGGCCAACGTCCTGACTTTC. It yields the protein CASSLARYSGANVLTF.

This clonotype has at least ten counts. The CDR3 DNA follows: TGCGCCAGCAGCTCCGGCTTTACCCAAGAGACCCAGTACTTC. Residues: CASSSGFTQETQYF. This rearrangement joins TRBV5-1 to TRBJ2-5; D remains unclear. V was pared by 3 bases and J by 1 base, with 10 bases between. Germline lookup yields CDR1 SGHRS and CDR2 YFSETQ. The CDR3 sequence is 14 residues long.

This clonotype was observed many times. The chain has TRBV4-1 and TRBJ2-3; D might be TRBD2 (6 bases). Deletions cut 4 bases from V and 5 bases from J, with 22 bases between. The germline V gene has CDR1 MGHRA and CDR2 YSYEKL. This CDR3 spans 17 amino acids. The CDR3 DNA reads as TGCGCCAGCAGCCGCTACTTTACTACGGGAGCTGGAGATACGCAGTATTTT. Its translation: CASSRYFTTGAGDTQYF.

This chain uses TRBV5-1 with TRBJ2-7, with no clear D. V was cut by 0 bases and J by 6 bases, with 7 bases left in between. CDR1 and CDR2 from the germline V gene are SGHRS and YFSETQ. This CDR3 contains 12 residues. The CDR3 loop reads CASSLEPAEQYF. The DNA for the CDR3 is TGCGCCAGCAGCTTGGAACCTGCCGAGCAGTACTTC.

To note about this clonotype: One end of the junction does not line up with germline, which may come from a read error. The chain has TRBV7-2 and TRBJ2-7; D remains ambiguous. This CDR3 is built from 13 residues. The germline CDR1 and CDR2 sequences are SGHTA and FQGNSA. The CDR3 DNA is TGTGCCAGCAGCGGACCGTTTTCGTACGGGCAGTACTTC. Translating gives CASSGPFSYGQYF.